These T cell receptor beta chains were read from a single sample in a study of memory CD4+ T cells and cytomegalovirus serostatus. The protocol was immunoSEQ multiplex PCR, while the TCRdb copy is restricted to in-frame clones and leaves out a portion. The repertoire includes tens of thousands of clones, roughly 80% of them detected once, and more than 0.75% sits in the top ten. Sequencing used memory CD4+ T cells from blood. The receptors derive from an adult in good health and CMV-seronegative. Both conserved end residues are trimmed from each CDR3. The D gene is left open where the match is weak. Clone size is given for some rows only: seen once, a few or many times, or a class if the clone is expanded.

12,TRBV7-2,-,-,TRBJ1-1,ASSIFGGKAEAF
13,TRBV9,-,-,TRBJ2-7,ASSVQPGMGYEQY
12,TRBV6-1,-,-,TRBJ1-5,ASSEGGGNQPQH
11,TRBV5-5,-,TRBD1,TRBJ1-2,ASSSDRTYGYT
6,TRBV5-6,-,-,TRBJ2-7,ASSEQY
12,TRBV27,-,-,TRBJ2-3,ASGLGIRADTQY
12,TRBV6-5,-,-,TRBJ1-1,ASRDSQGGTEAF
13,TRBV9,-,-,TRBJ1-2,ASSVGPLDHYGYT
12,TRBV11-2,-,-,TRBJ2-5,ASSWTEGQETQY
13,TRBV19,-,TRBD2,TRBJ2-1,ASSPLAGLGNEQF
13,TRBV5-5,-,TRBD1,TRBJ2-7,ASSLAGTGSYEQY
12,TRBV19,-,TRBD1,TRBJ1-2,ASTPTGTDYGYT
15,TRBV5-6,-,TRBD1,TRBJ2-2,ASSLSLSGTATGELF
12,TRBV5-1,-,TRBD2,TRBJ2-7,ASSAGGERYEQY
10,TRBV5-1,-,-,TRBJ2-5,ASGKGGETQY
9,TRBV4-1,-,-,TRBJ2-1,ASSQDATLV
13,TRBV4-1,-,TRBD2,TRBJ2-7,ASSPTSGASYEQY
10,TRBV2,-,-,TRBJ1-1,ASSEWITEAF
15,TRBV27,once,-,TRBJ2-6,ASQLQGQSSGANVLT
12,TRBV29-1,-,-,TRBJ1-1,SAEGQTANTEAF
12,TRBV5-5,-,TRBD1,TRBJ1-1,ASSSLGGAAEAF
13,TRBV7-9,-,-,TRBJ2-7,ASSLGQPGENEQY
14,TRBV7-8,-,-,TRBJ1-5,ASSLRQGVINQPQH
13,TRBV2,-,-,TRBJ2-5,ASRLLGLVQETQY
13,TRBV28,-,TRBD1,TRBJ1-5,ASSFGTGSNQPQH
12,TRBV9,once,-,TRBJ1-1,ASSPSLLDTEAF
12,TRBV6-5,-,TRBD1,TRBJ2-7,ASREQGATYEQY
12,TRBV10-2,-,-,TRBJ1-6,ASSEEEGVSPLH
10,TRBV19,-,-,TRBJ2-7,ASSRDGYEQY
12,TRBV6-1,-,-,TRBJ2-7,ASTSQGLGYEQY
12,TRBV28,-,-,TRBJ2-1,ASRTPRGYNEQF
14,TRBV28,-,TRBD1,TRBJ1-4,ASRPQGGVTNEKLF
14,TRBV7-6,-,TRBD1,TRBJ2-3,ASSFGTGGTTDTQY
12,TRBV9,-,-,TRBJ2-3,ASSGPPPGDTQY
13,TRBV5-5,-,TRBD1,TRBJ2-1,ASSLSTGKGNEQF
12,TRBV19,-,-,TRBJ2-2,ASARGRDTGELF
11,TRBV7-2,few,TRBD2,TRBJ2-3,ASSLNSGGQEY
10,TRBV2,once,-,TRBJ2-5,ASSEGPETQY
13,TRBV7-9,-,TRBD2,TRBJ2-2,ASSLGEGYTGELF
10,TRBV10-3,-,-,TRBJ2-1,AISEGVNEQF
13,TRBV11-2,-,TRBD2,TRBJ2-1,ASSSLAGGINEQF
13,TRBV7-9,-,TRBD2,TRBJ2-7,ASSLVGTSGYEQY
13,TRBV5-4,-,-,TRBJ1-1,ASRPRQDPNTEAF
12,TRBV28,-,-,TRBJ2-5,ASSLMTGQETQY
11,TRBV5-8,-,-,TRBJ2-3,ASKYMGTDTQY
11,TRBV7-8,-,-,TRBJ2-2,ASSRRPSGELF
13,TRBV15,once,TRBD2,TRBJ2-1,ATSREAGGPVEQF
10,TRBV6-1,-,-,TRBJ1-2,ASSTRDYGYT
12,TRBV6-1,-,-,TRBJ1-5,ASSESGRYQPQH
11,TRBV21-1,-,-,TRBJ1-1,ASSKEGATEAF
14,TRBV5-1,-,TRBD1,TRBJ2-5,ASSQGVLVGPETQY
13,TRBV7-9,-,-,TRBJ1-2,ASSLTSTRWNGYT
11,TRBV9,-,-,TRBJ1-6,ASSAEQNSPLH
11,TRBV2,few,-,TRBJ1-2,ASSQQSNYGYT
11,TRBV18,-,TRBD2,TRBJ2-7,ASSPGGLGEQY